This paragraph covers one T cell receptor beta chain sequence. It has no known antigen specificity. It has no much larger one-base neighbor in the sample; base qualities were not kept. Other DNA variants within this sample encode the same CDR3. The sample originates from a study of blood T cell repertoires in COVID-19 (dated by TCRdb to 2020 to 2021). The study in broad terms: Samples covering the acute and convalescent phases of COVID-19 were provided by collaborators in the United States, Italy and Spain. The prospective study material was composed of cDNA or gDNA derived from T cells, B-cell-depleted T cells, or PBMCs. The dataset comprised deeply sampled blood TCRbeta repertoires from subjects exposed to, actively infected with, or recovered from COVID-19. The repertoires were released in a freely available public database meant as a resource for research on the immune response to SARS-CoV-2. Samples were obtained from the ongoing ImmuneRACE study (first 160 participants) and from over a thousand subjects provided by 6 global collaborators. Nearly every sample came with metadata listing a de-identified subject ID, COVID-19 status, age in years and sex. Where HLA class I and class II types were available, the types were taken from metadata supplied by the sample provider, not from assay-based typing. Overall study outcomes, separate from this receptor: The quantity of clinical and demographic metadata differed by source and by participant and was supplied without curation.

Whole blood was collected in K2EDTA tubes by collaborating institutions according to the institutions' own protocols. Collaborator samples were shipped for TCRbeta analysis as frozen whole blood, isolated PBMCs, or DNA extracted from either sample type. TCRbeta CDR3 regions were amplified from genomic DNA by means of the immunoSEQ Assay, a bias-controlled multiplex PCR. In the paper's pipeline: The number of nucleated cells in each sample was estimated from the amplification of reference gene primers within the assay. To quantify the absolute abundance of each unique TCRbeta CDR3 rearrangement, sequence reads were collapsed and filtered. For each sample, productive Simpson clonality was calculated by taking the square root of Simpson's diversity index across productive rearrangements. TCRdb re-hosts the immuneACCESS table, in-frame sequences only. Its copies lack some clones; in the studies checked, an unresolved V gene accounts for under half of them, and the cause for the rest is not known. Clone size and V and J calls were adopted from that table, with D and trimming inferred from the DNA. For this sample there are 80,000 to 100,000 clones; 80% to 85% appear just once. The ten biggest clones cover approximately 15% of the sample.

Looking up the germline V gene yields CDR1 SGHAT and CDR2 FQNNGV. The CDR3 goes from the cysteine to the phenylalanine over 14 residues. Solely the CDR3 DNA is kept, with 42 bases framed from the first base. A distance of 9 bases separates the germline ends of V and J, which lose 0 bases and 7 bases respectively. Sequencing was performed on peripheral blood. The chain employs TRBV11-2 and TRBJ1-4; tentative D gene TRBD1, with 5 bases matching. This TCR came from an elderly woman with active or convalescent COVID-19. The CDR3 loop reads CASSLEGAGEKLFF. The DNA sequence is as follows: TGTGCCAGCAGCTTAGAAGGGGCTGGTGAAAAACTGTTTTTT.